This T cell receptor beta chain was found in a study of control samples from healthy donors and cancer patients. The method was immunoSEQ multiplex PCR; TCRdb's version includes in-frame clones alone and lacks a portion of them. Here the sample spans approximately 230,000 clones, roughly 87% being singletons. Germline values: CDR1 LGHDT, CDR2 YNNKEL (reference sequence). Trimming stripped 3 bases from V and 7 bases from J, with 10 bases between. The CDR3 is 13 residues long. The receptor was isolated from a woman aged 55 to 70 with lung cancer. The specimen was PBMCs. The rearrangement uses TRBV3-1 (or the pseudogene TRBV3-2) and TRBJ1-5, with a tentative D call TRBD1 (6 bases). The CDR3 DNA sequence: TGTGCCAGCAGCCAGGGGACAAAACAGCCCCAGCATTTT. Amino acids: CASSQGTKQPQHF.